These T cell receptor beta chains were read from a single sample in a study of human T cells and chemical hapten exposure. TCRdb recomputed calls from the RACE reads with MiXCR, one row per CDR3 protein. The table has over 130,000 distinct CDR3 sequences, 12% seen once; the top ten hold roughly 1.4%. This specimen consisted of whole blood, obtained in connection with sensitization to the hapten diphenylcyclopropenone (DPC). The receptors derive from a woman between 45 and 65 years old with alopecia areata. Some clones in this sample may be carry-over from other donors' samples. The CDR3 runs from the conserved cysteine through the conserved F or W. Each record gives: clone size, D gene, V gene, J gene, CDR3 DNA, CDR3 protein. The D gene is left open where the match is weak. Only some rows state a clone size, as once, few, many or a class for expanded clones.

>few|TRBD2|TRBV9|TRBJ2-1
TGTGCCAGCAGCTCAAGACTAGCGGGAGTTCCTGAGCAGTTCTTC
CASSSRLAGVPEQFF
>many|-|TRBV29-1|TRBJ2-6
TGCAGCGTCCCCCGGGGGTCTGGGGCCAACGTCCTGACTTTC
CSVPRGSGANVLTF
>many|-|TRBV5-1|TRBJ2-2
TGCGCCAGCAGCCTACGTCCCACACTGAACACCGGGGAGCTGTTTTTT
CASSLRPTLNTGELFF
>few|-|TRBV5-1|TRBJ2-4
TGCGCCAGCAGCTTGGACAGAGGAAAAAACATTCAGTACTTC
CASSLDRGKNIQYF
>many|TRBD2|TRBV7-8|TRBJ2-7
TGTGCCAGCAGCGACCGGGGACTAGCGGCCTACGAGCAGTACTTC
CASSDRGLAAYEQYF
>few|-|TRBV7-7|TRBJ2-2
TGTGCTAGCAGCTTAGTGCAGGGTGTCGGGGAGCTGTTTTTT
CASSLVQGVGELFF
>-|TRBD1|TRBV7-7|TRBJ2-2
TGTGCTAGCAGCTTCGGGACAGGGTTGGGCGCCGGGGAGCTGTTTTTT
CASSFGTGLGAGELFF
>many|-|TRBV15|TRBJ2-5
TGTGCCACCAGCAGAGAGGGCAGTCAAGAGACCCAGTACTTC
CATSREGSQETQYF
>few|TRBD1|TRBV24-1|TRBJ2-3
TGTGCCACCAGTGACCCTACAGGGGGAACTGGCACAGATACGCAGTATTTT
CATSDPTGGTGTDTQYF
>-|-|TRBV7-3|TRBJ2-1
TGTGCCAGCAGCTTAACCCCAGGGGGGAATGAGCAGTTCTTC
CASSLTPGGNEQFF
>many|TRBD2|TRBV27|TRBJ2-1
TGTGCCAGCAGTTTACCAGCGGGAGGGAGCTCCTACAATGAGCAGTTCTTC
CASSLPAGGSSYNEQFF
>many|TRBD2|TRBV2|TRBJ2-3
TGTGCCAGCAGCGCGAAAGGGCGGGAGGGCCCAGATACGCAGTATTTT
CASSAKGREGPDTQYF
>-|-|TRBV5-1|TRBJ2-1
TGCGCCAGCACGAGGGGGAACAGGTTGGATGAGCAGTTCTTC
CASTRGNRLDEQFF
>few|-|TRBV5-6|TRBJ1-1
TGTGCCAGCAGCTTGGGGCAGGGGACGACTGAAGCTTTCTTT
CASSLGQGTTEAFF
>-|-|TRBV7-3|TRBJ2-3
TGTGCCAGCAGCTTAACGGTCGGAGATACGCAGTATTTT
CASSLTVGDTQYF
>many|-|TRBV4-2|TRBJ2-3
TGTGCCAGCAGCCTGGCCGACGGACGAAGCACAGATACGCAGTATTTT
CASSLADGRSTDTQYF
>-|-|TRBV2|TRBJ2-1
TGTGCCACCCGGAGGGACAGCGGGCCCTACAATGAGCAGTTCTTC
CATRRDSGPYNEQFF
>many|-|TRBV7-2|TRBJ2-2
TGTGCCAGCAGCTATAGTACCGGGGAGCTGTTTTTT
CASSYSTGELFF
>many|-|TRBV20-1|TRBJ2-3
TGCAGTGCTAGAGGACTCTTCTATGGAGATACGCAGTATTTT
CSARGLFYGDTQYF
>few|-|TRBV7-2|TRBJ1-5
TGTGCCAGCAGCCGGGTGGGGGGAGATCAGCCCCAGCATTTT
CASSRVGGDQPQHF
>-|TRBD2|TRBV29-1|TRBJ2-2
TGCAGCGGAACCCTGGGACTAGCGGCCGGGGAGCTGTTTTTT
CSGTLGLAAGELFF
>many|-|TRBV2|TRBJ1-4
TGTGCCAGCACCGGGCGGACAACTAATGAAAAACTGTTTTTT
CASTGRTTNEKLFF
>-|TRBD1|TRBV30|TRBJ1-4
TGTGCCTGGAGGGACAGGGGAGGAAAACTGTTTTTT
CAWRDRGGKLFF
>-|TRBD2|TRBV18|TRBJ2-1
TGTGCCAGCTCACCACCTTGGGCTAGCGGAGACAATGAGCAGTTCTTC
CASSPPWASGDNEQFF
>few|-|TRBV5-1|TRBJ2-1
TGCGCCAGCAGCTTGATGGGGGCCGATGAGCAGTTCTTC
CASSLMGADEQFF
>-|-|TRBV7-9|TRBJ2-2
TGTGCCAGCAGCCTAGCAACTACCAGGGACACCGGGGAGCTGTTTTTT
CASSLATTRDTGELFF
>few|-|TRBV11-2|TRBJ2-1
TGTGCCAGCAGCTTAGAAGTTCAGGGCTGGGAGCAGTTCTTC
CASSLEVQGWEQFF
>-|TRBD2|TRBV30|TRBJ2-7
TGTGCCTGGAGTGTGGGACTAGCGTCCGAGCAGTACTTC
CAWSVGLASEQYF
>few|TRBD2|TRBV3-1|TRBJ2-7
TGTGCCAGCAGTCGGACTAGCGGGAGGGGGTCCTACGAGCAGTACTTC
CASSRTSGRGSYEQYF
>-|TRBD1|TRBV30|TRBJ2-2
TGTGCCTGGAGTCGGACAGGGCGGACCGGGGAGCTGTTTTTT
CAWSRTGRTGELFF
>many|TRBD2|TRBV29-1|TRBJ2-1
TGCAGCGTTGCGGGCGGGAGCACTGGCTACAATGAGCAGTTCTTC
CSVAGGSTGYNEQFF
>-|-|TRBV30|TRBJ2-5
TGTGCCTGGAGTCCGGGACTTTTAGAGACCCAGTACTTC
CAWSPGLLETQYF
>few|-|TRBV4-2|TRBJ2-5
TGTGCCAGCAGCCAAGGAGGGCAAGAGACCCAGTACTTC
CASSQGGQETQYF
>many|-|TRBV6-2/TRBV6-3|TRBJ2-7
TGTGCCAGCAGCCCCCCGTCCTACGAGCAGTACTTC
CASSPPSYEQYF
>few|TRBD1|TRBV7-9|TRBJ2-3
TGTGCCAGCAGCCAGGGGGTAGGGGGCCCTGGCACAGATACGCAGTATTTT
CASSQGVGGPGTDTQYF
>few|-|TRBV7-8|TRBJ2-7
TGTGCCAGCAGCCCATCGGGGGCAGGAACCTACGAGCAGTACTTC
CASSPSGAGTYEQYF
>-|TRBD2|TRBV20-1|TRBJ2-1
TGCAGTGCTAGTTCTAGCGGGGAATCCTACAATGAGCAGTTCTTC
CSASSSGESYNEQFF
>few|-|TRBV5-1|TRBJ2-2
TGCGCCAGCAGCTTTGGAGGGTACACCGGGGAGCTGTTTTTT
CASSFGGYTGELFF
>-|-|TRBV9|TRBJ1-6
TGTGCCAGCAGCGTAGGAGGGACCTATAATTCACCCCTCCACTTT
CASSVGGTYNSPLHF
>many|-|TRBV29-1|TRBJ2-7
TGCAGCGTTGGGGAATACGAGCAGTACTTC
CSVGEYEQYF
>few|-|TRBV7-9|TRBJ1-5
TGTGCCAGCAGCTTTCAGGGCAATCAGCCCCAGCATTTT
CASSFQGNQPQHF
>-|-|TRBV12-3/TRBV12-4|TRBJ2-1
TGTGCCAGCAGTTTGTACGGCGGTATAGAATACAATGAGCAGTTCTTC
CASSLYGGIEYNEQFF
>few|-|TRBV5-1|TRBJ2-5
TGCGCCAGCAGCTTGCGGCGGCAAGAGACCCAGTACTTC
CASSLRRQETQYF
>few|TRBD2|TRBV2|TRBJ2-2
TGTGCCAGCAGTGCGGGACTAGCGGGCCGAGACACCGGGGAGCTGTTTTTT
CASSAGLAGRDTGELFF
>-|TRBD1|TRBV28|TRBJ2-7
TGTGCCAGCAGCCCTGGGACAGGGACGGGGCAGCAGTACTTC
CASSPGTGTGQQYF
>-|-|TRBV20-1|TRBJ1-5
TGCAGTGCTAGGTCGTTGGGGGGCAATCAGCCCCAGCATTTT
CSARSLGGNQPQHF
>few|TRBD1|TRBV11-3|TRBJ2-1
TGTGCCAGCAGCTTAGAGGGACCGGGACAGCCCCTTAGGGATGAGCAGTTCTTC
CASSLEGPGQPLRDEQFF
>-|-|TRBV7-9|TRBJ1-1
TGTGCCAGCACCTGGAGCAGGGTGGACACTGAAGCTTTCTTT
CASTWSRVDTEAFF